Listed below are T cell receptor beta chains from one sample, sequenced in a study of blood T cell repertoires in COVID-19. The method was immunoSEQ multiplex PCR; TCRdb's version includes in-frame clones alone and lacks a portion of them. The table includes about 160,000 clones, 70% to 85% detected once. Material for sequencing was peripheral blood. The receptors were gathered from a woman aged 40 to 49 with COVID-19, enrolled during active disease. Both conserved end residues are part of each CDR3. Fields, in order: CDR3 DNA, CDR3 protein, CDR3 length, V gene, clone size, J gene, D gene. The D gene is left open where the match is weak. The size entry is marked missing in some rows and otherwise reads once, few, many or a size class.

CDR3 DNA: TGCGCCAGCAGGTCGGGGGGCTCGGATGAGCAGTTCTTC
CDR3 protein: CASRSGGSDEQFF
CDR3 length: 13
V gene: TRBV5-1
clone size: -
J gene: TRBJ2-1
D gene: -

CDR3 DNA: TGTGCCAGCTCACCCGCCTCGGGAGGGGCCCAAGATAGCAATCAGCCCCAGCATTTT
CDR3 protein: CASSPASGGAQDSNQPQHF
CDR3 length: 19
V gene: TRBV18
clone size: once
J gene: TRBJ1-5
D gene: -

CDR3 DNA: TGTGCCAGCAGCTTAGATTTAGGACAGGGAGACACTGAAGCTTTCTTT
CDR3 protein: CASSLDLGQGDTEAFF
CDR3 length: 16
V gene: TRBV7-9
clone size: -
J gene: TRBJ1-1
D gene: TRBD1

CDR3 DNA: TGTGCCAGTAGTATGGGCGGGCCTAACTATGGCTACACCTTC
CDR3 protein: CASSMGGPNYGYTF
CDR3 length: 14
V gene: TRBV19
clone size: -
J gene: TRBJ1-2
D gene: -

CDR3 DNA: TGTGCCAGTAGTGTCAGGGGACAGGGTCTCGATGAGCAGTTCTTC
CDR3 protein: CASSVRGQGLDEQFF
CDR3 length: 15
V gene: TRBV19
clone size: -
J gene: TRBJ2-1
D gene: TRBD1

CDR3 DNA: TGCGCCAGCGCCGCCTTGGGACAGAAGACTAACTATGGCTACACCTTC
CDR3 protein: CASAALGQKTNYGYTF
CDR3 length: 16
V gene: TRBV10-2
clone size: -
J gene: TRBJ1-2
D gene: TRBD1

CDR3 DNA: TGTGCCAGCAGCCCGACTAGCGGGGGGCAAGAGACCCAGTACTTC
CDR3 protein: CASSPTSGGQETQYF
CDR3 length: 15
V gene: TRBV6-4
clone size: few
J gene: TRBJ2-5
D gene: TRBD2

CDR3 DNA: TGTGCCAGCAGCTTCTTGACAGGGTCGGACACTGAAGCTTTCTTT
CDR3 protein: CASSFLTGSDTEAFF
CDR3 length: 15
V gene: TRBV7-9
clone size: -
J gene: TRBJ1-1
D gene: TRBD1

CDR3 DNA: TGTGCCAGCAGTGAATTCGCTGGCGGCATTCAGTACTTC
CDR3 protein: CASSEFAGGIQYF
CDR3 length: 13
V gene: TRBV25-1
clone size: -
J gene: TRBJ2-4
D gene: -

CDR3 DNA: TGTGCCAGCTCACCACCGAGCGGGAGTTCCCAAGAGACCCAGTACTTC
CDR3 protein: CASSPPSGSSQETQYF
CDR3 length: 16
V gene: TRBV18
clone size: -
J gene: TRBJ2-5
D gene: TRBD2

CDR3 DNA: TGTGCCAGCAGCCCACCACGGACAGCGGCAACTAATGAAAAACTGTTTTTT
CDR3 protein: CASSPPRTAATNEKLFF
CDR3 length: 17
V gene: TRBV7-8
clone size: -
J gene: TRBJ1-4
D gene: -

CDR3 DNA: TGTGCCAGCAGCCAACGGGCTAGCGGTACCGGGGAGCTGTTTTTT
CDR3 protein: CASSQRASGTGELFF
CDR3 length: 15
V gene: TRBV3-1/TRBV3-2
clone size: once
J gene: TRBJ2-2
D gene: TRBD2

CDR3 DNA: TGTGCCAGTAGCCCCTACTACAATGAGCAGTTCTTC
CDR3 protein: CASSPYYNEQFF
CDR3 length: 12
V gene: TRBV2
clone size: once
J gene: TRBJ2-1
D gene: -

CDR3 DNA: TGTGCCAGCAGCCCGGGACAGGGTACAGGATATAATTCACCCCTCCACTTT
CDR3 protein: CASSPGQGTGYNSPLHF
CDR3 length: 17
V gene: TRBV7-9
clone size: -
J gene: TRBJ1-6
D gene: TRBD1

CDR3 DNA: TGTGCCAGCAGCCAAGCGGAACAGGGGGCGGATCAGCCCCAGCATTTT
CDR3 protein: CASSQAEQGADQPQHF
CDR3 length: 16
V gene: TRBV14
clone size: -
J gene: TRBJ1-5
D gene: TRBD1

CDR3 DNA: TGTGCCAGCTCCTCGGCCAGGGCGCCTGAAGCTTTCTTT
CDR3 protein: CASSSARAPEAFF
CDR3 length: 13
V gene: TRBV18
clone size: -
J gene: TRBJ1-1
D gene: -

CDR3 DNA: TGTGCCAGCAGTAGCGAGGGCCCGGATACGCAGTATTTT
CDR3 protein: CASSSEGPDTQYF
CDR3 length: 13
V gene: TRBV5-4
clone size: -
J gene: TRBJ2-3
D gene: -

CDR3 DNA: TGTGCCAGCAGTGACCCCGAGGGACAGGGCAGGAATAAGTTCTTC
CDR3 protein: CASSDPEGQGRNKFF
CDR3 length: 15
V gene: TRBV2
clone size: -
J gene: TRBJ2-1
D gene: TRBD1

CDR3 DNA: TGCGCCAGCAGCCTGGGACAGCTAGCGGGAGGAATTGAGCAGTACTTC
CDR3 protein: CASSLGQLAGGIEQYF
CDR3 length: 16
V gene: TRBV5-1
clone size: -
J gene: TRBJ2-7
D gene: TRBD2

CDR3 DNA: TGTGCCAGCAGACCGGGACACAATAATTCACCCCTCCACTTT
CDR3 protein: CASRPGHNNSPLHF
CDR3 length: 14
V gene: TRBV6-5
clone size: -
J gene: TRBJ1-6
D gene: -

CDR3 DNA: TGTGCCAGCAGTTACTCACTAGCGGGGGGGGACAATGAGCAGTTCTTC
CDR3 protein: CASSYSLAGGDNEQFF
CDR3 length: 16
V gene: TRBV6-5
clone size: -
J gene: TRBJ2-1
D gene: TRBD2

CDR3 DNA: TGTGCCAGCTCGCCGACTATAGGCAATCAGCCCCAGCATTTT
CDR3 protein: CASSPTIGNQPQHF
CDR3 length: 14
V gene: TRBV18
clone size: -
J gene: TRBJ1-5
D gene: -

CDR3 DNA: TGTGCCAGCATTCGGGGAAACCCCTACGAGCAGTACTTC
CDR3 protein: CASIRGNPYEQYF
CDR3 length: 13
V gene: TRBV12-3/TRBV12-4
clone size: once
J gene: TRBJ2-7
D gene: -

CDR3 DNA: TGCGCCAGCAGCTCCTTAGGACAGGGTTCTCCTTTTTTT
CDR3 protein: CASSSLGQGSPFF
CDR3 length: 13
V gene: TRBV5-1
clone size: -
J gene: TRBJ2-2
D gene: TRBD1

CDR3 DNA: TGTGCCAGCAGCCACGACAGGGGAGAGACCCAGTACTTC
CDR3 protein: CASSHDRGETQYF
CDR3 length: 13
V gene: TRBV13
clone size: -
J gene: TRBJ2-5
D gene: TRBD1

CDR3 DNA: TGTGCCAGCAGCCCTACAGGGATCACCGGGGAGCTGTTTTTT
CDR3 protein: CASSPTGITGELFF
CDR3 length: 14
V gene: TRBV28
clone size: -
J gene: TRBJ2-2
D gene: -

CDR3 DNA: TGTGCCAGCGCACTAGCGGACAATGAGCAGTTCTTC
CDR3 protein: CASALADNEQFF
CDR3 length: 12
V gene: TRBV2
clone size: -
J gene: TRBJ2-1
D gene: TRBD2

CDR3 DNA: TGCAGTGCCCCCCGGAACACTGAAGCTTTCTTT
CDR3 protein: CSAPRNTEAFF
CDR3 length: 11
V gene: TRBV20-1
clone size: once
J gene: TRBJ1-1
D gene: -

CDR3 DNA: TGTGCCAGCAGCTTCAAAGGGGGCGCTTGGGAAAAACTGTTTTTT
CDR3 protein: CASSFKGGAWEKLFF
CDR3 length: 15
V gene: TRBV13
clone size: -
J gene: TRBJ1-4
D gene: TRBD1

CDR3 DNA: TGTGCCAGCAGTTGGGATTTAGCGGGAAGCTCCTACGAGCAGTACTTC
CDR3 protein: CASSWDLAGSSYEQYF
CDR3 length: 16
V gene: TRBV28
clone size: -
J gene: TRBJ2-7
D gene: TRBD2

CDR3 DNA: TGTGCCAGCAGCCAAGTGGGCCAGCCCCAGCATTTT
CDR3 protein: CASSQVGQPQHF
CDR3 length: 12
V gene: TRBV3-1/TRBV3-2
clone size: once
J gene: TRBJ1-5
D gene: -

CDR3 DNA: TGTGCCTGGATAGAAAGTGGGCTCCTGAAAGCTTTCTTT
CDR3 protein: CAWIESGLLKAFF
CDR3 length: 13
V gene: TRBV30
clone size: -
J gene: TRBJ1-1
D gene: -

CDR3 DNA: TGTGCCATCAGTGAGTCCGTGGGCGGGGGAGACGGGTTCTTC
CDR3 protein: CAISESVGGGDGFF
CDR3 length: 14
V gene: TRBV10-3
clone size: -
J gene: TRBJ2-1
D gene: TRBD2

CDR3 DNA: TGTGCCAGCAGCTACCCCGGGAGCAAGTATGGCTACACCTTC
CDR3 protein: CASSYPGSKYGYTF
CDR3 length: 14
V gene: TRBV5-4
clone size: -
J gene: TRBJ1-2
D gene: -

CDR3 DNA: TGTGCCAGCAGACCCTCGGGCTCTGGAAACACCATATATTTT
CDR3 protein: CASRPSGSGNTIYF
CDR3 length: 14
V gene: TRBV6-6
clone size: -
J gene: TRBJ1-3
D gene: -

CDR3 DNA: TGTGCCAGCAGCGGGGTGGACAGTATTAACACTGAAGCTTTCTTT
CDR3 protein: CASSGVDSINTEAFF
CDR3 length: 15
V gene: TRBV7-6
clone size: -
J gene: TRBJ1-1
D gene: -

CDR3 DNA: TGTGCCACCAGCAGAGATGGGGGCAGGGCTGGAGACACCATATATTTT
CDR3 protein: CATSRDGGRAGDTIYF
CDR3 length: 16
V gene: TRBV15
clone size: once
J gene: TRBJ1-3
D gene: -

CDR3 DNA: TGTGCCAGCAGCTCGACAGTGAACACTGAAGCTTTCTTT
CDR3 protein: CASSSTVNTEAFF
CDR3 length: 13
V gene: TRBV12-3/TRBV12-4
clone size: -
J gene: TRBJ1-1
D gene: -

CDR3 DNA: TGTGCCAGCGCCGGGACAGGGAGAACTGAAGCTTTCTTT
CDR3 protein: CASAGTGRTEAFF
CDR3 length: 13
V gene: TRBV10-3
clone size: -
J gene: TRBJ1-1
D gene: TRBD1

CDR3 DNA: TGTGCCAGCAGTTACCTTGCAGATACGCAGTATTTT
CDR3 protein: CASSYLADTQYF
CDR3 length: 12
V gene: TRBV6-6
clone size: -
J gene: TRBJ2-3
D gene: -

CDR3 DNA: TGTGCCACCAGTACTAGCGGGGGTATCGGTGAGCAGTTCTTC
CDR3 protein: CATSTSGGIGEQFF
CDR3 length: 14
V gene: TRBV24-1
clone size: -
J gene: TRBJ2-1
D gene: TRBD2

CDR3 DNA: TGTGCCAGCAGTTTCGGCAGGGGTACAGATACGCAGTATTTT
CDR3 protein: CASSFGRGTDTQYF
CDR3 length: 14
V gene: TRBV28
clone size: -
J gene: TRBJ2-3
D gene: -

CDR3 DNA: TGTGCCAGCAGTGAGTTGGCGGGGGGTGAGACCCAGTACTTC
CDR3 protein: CASSELAGGETQYF
CDR3 length: 14
V gene: TRBV2
clone size: -
J gene: TRBJ2-5
D gene: TRBD2

CDR3 DNA: TGTGCCAGCAGCAAGCCCGAAGATACGCAGTATTTT
CDR3 protein: CASSKPEDTQYF
CDR3 length: 12
V gene: TRBV7-9
clone size: once
J gene: TRBJ2-3
D gene: -

CDR3 DNA: TGTGCCAGCCCCCTCCGGGTAGCCTATAATTCACCCCTCCACTTT
CDR3 protein: CASPLRVAYNSPLHF
CDR3 length: 15
V gene: TRBV18
clone size: -
J gene: TRBJ1-6
D gene: -

CDR3 DNA: TGTGCCAGCAGCTCCCGGAGGGGGCACACTGAAGCTTTCTTT
CDR3 protein: CASSSRRGHTEAFF
CDR3 length: 14
V gene: TRBV11-3
clone size: -
J gene: TRBJ1-1
D gene: TRBD1

CDR3 DNA: TGTGCCAGCTCACCGGGACTAGCGGGGGGGCCGGCGGAGACCCAGTACTTC
CDR3 protein: CASSPGLAGGPAETQYF
CDR3 length: 17
V gene: TRBV18
clone size: -
J gene: TRBJ2-5
D gene: TRBD2

CDR3 DNA: TGTGCCAGTTCGGACAGCGTCCAAGAGACCCAGTACTTC
CDR3 protein: CASSDSVQETQYF
CDR3 length: 13
V gene: TRBV3-1/TRBV3-2
clone size: -
J gene: TRBJ2-5
D gene: -

CDR3 DNA: TGTGCCAGCAGCTTAAATCCAGGGGGTCGTACTGAAGCTTTCTTT
CDR3 protein: CASSLNPGGRTEAFF
CDR3 length: 15
V gene: TRBV7-9
clone size: -
J gene: TRBJ1-1
D gene: TRBD1

CDR3 DNA: TGTGCCAGCAGCCAAGGTGGCCGGAGGGCTGAGCAGTTCTTC
CDR3 protein: CASSQGGRRAEQFF
CDR3 length: 14
V gene: TRBV3-1/TRBV3-2
clone size: -
J gene: TRBJ2-1
D gene: -

CDR3 DNA: TGTGCCAGCAGCTCGTACCCATTGCGGGAGGGCCACAATGAGCAGTTCTTC
CDR3 protein: CASSSYPLREGHNEQFF
CDR3 length: 17
V gene: TRBV7-6
clone size: -
J gene: TRBJ2-1
D gene: TRBD2

CDR3 DNA: TGTGCCAGCAGCTCCCGGGACAGTCTTAGTGAGCAGTTCTTC
CDR3 protein: CASSSRDSLSEQFF
CDR3 length: 14
V gene: TRBV11-2
clone size: -
J gene: TRBJ2-1
D gene: TRBD1

CDR3 DNA: TGCAGCGTTGAAATTCGCGGAGGATACAATGAGCAGTTCTTC
CDR3 protein: CSVEIRGGYNEQFF
CDR3 length: 14
V gene: TRBV29-1
clone size: few
J gene: TRBJ2-1
D gene: -